This T cell receptor (beta chain) was sequenced in a study of T-cell memory formation after mild COVID-19. Study-wide results and limits: Still unconfirmed is whether the second-wave clones peaking on day 37 recognized SARS-CoV-2. Contracting CD4+ clones lay largely in CM and EM, with CD8+ ones residing in EMRA.

This clonotype was counted ten times or more. Its matching antigen is unknown. TCRdb analysed the 5' RACE reads with MiXCR anew, one entry per CDR3 protein. Of roughly 250,000 distinct CDR3 sequences detected, 16% appear once; the ten largest clones hold 20% to 25%. V shed 6 bases and J 1 base; nucleotides not matched to a gene: 9. The CDR3 runs 16 residues. Germline loops: CDR1 SGHRS, CDR2 YFSETQ. This TCR was recovered from a man between 18 and 35 years old who had mild COVID-19 (a few samples of this study predate the infection). Cell type and time point are not known. The J gene is TRBJ2-2, the V gene TRBV5-1, with TRBD1 identical over 7 bases. Sequencing was done on a sample of PBMCs or a T cell subset sorted from them (not recorded which). The CDR3 sequence: CASTSGTEWNTGELFF. DNA of the CDR3: TGCGCCAGCACCTCCGGGACAGAGTGGAACACCGGGGAGCTGTTTTTT.